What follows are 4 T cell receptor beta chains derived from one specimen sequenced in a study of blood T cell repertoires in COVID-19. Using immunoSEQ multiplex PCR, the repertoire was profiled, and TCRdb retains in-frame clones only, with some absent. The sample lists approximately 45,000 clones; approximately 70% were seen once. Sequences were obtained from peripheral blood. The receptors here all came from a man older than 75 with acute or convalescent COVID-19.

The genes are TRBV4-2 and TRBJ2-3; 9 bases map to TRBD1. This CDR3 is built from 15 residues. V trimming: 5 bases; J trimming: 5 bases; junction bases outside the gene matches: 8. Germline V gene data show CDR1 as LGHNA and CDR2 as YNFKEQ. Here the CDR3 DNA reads TGTGCCAGCAGCTCCCGCGGACAGGGGTTAGATACGCAGTATTTT. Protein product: CASSSRGQGLDTQYF.

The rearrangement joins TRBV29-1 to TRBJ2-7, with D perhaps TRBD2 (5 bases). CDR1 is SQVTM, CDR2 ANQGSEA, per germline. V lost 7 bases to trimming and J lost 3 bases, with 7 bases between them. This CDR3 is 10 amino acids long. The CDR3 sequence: CSAGDYEQYF. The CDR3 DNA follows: TGCAGCGCCGGGGACTACGAGCAGTACTTC.

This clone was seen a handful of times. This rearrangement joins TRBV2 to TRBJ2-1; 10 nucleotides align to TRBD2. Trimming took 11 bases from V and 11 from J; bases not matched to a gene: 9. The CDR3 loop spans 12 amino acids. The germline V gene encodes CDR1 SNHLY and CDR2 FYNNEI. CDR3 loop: CAGSYSGRKQFF. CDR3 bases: TGTGCCGGATCCTATAGCGGGAGGAAGCAGTTCTTC.

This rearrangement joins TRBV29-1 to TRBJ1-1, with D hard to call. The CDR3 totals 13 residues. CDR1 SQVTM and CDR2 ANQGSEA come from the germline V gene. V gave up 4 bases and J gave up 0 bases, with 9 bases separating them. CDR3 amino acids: CSVVGQLNTEAFF. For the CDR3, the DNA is TGCAGCGTTGTTGGGCAGCTGAACACTGAAGCTTTCTTT.